The clone carrying this T cell receptor (beta chain) was seen a handful of times. Its antigen remains unidentified. The entry originates in a study of vaccination effects on CD4 cells after COVID-19. Ahead of sequencing, the ViraFEST assay grew antigen-specific CD4+ T cells using viral peptide pools. Isolation of CD4+ T cells took place after less than twelve days of culture. The infection with SARS-CoV-2 (confirmed by PCR) occurred in this person between March and December 2020. For each well, some 2 million PBMC were cultured with 10 IU/ml IL-2 and around 9.6 ug/ml peptides. The authors replaced half the medium with IL-2 medium on days 3 and 7. The CDR3 is 14 residues long. CDR1 GTSNPN and CDR2 SVGIG come from the germline V gene (reference sequence). The V and J ends lost 0 bases and 0 bases respectively, with 8 bases between them. General study findings and limits: The study, lacking early post-infection timepoints, had few convalescent patients.

Clones were read by immunoSEQ multiplex PCR, and TCRdb kept only the in-frame ones, dropping some. This sample has about 45,000 clones, with around 75% found just once. The sample consisted of CD4+ T cells from PBMCs cultured with a peptide pool, taken before COVID-19 vaccination. The sequence came from a human donor who had a prior SARS-CoV-2 infection. V gene TRBV30 combines with J gene TRBJ1-1; D is uncertain. The CDR3 loop reads CAWSVFHLNTEAFF. CDR3 nucleotides: TGTGCCTGGAGTGTATTTCACCTGAACACTGAAGCTTTCTTT.